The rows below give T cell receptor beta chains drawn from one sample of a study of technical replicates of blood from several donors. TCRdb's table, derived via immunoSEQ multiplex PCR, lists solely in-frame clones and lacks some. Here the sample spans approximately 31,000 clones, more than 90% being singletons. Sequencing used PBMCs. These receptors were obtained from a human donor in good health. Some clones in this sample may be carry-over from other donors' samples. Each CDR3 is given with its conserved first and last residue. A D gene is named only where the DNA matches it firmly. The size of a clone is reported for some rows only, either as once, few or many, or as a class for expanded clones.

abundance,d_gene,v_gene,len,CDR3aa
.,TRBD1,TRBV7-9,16,CASSQRTGGAGETQYF
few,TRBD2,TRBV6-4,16,CASSDSLAGATGELFF
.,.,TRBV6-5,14,CASSYRQEGTEAFF
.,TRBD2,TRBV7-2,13,CASNRGGQETQYF
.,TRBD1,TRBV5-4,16,CASSWKMTGDTDTQYF
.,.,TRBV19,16,CASSDPEKGINQPQHF
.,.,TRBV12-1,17,CASSLNQPGQKLYEQYF
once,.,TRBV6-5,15,CASSYSRRSNYGYTF
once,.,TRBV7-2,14,CASSSDTAGSPLHF
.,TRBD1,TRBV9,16,CASSVAGTGRNTEAFF
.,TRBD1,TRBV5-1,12,CASRDRNYGYTF
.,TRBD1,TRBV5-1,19,CASSLVPKGTGGKDYEQYF
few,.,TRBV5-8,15,CASSLVGANTGELFF
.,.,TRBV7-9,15,CASSQGTTTNEKLFF
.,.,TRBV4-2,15,CASSPQKGQKAEQYF
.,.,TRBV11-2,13,CASSRQASHGYTF
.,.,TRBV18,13,CASSPGMSTEAFF
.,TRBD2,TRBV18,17,CASSPPSGGAVTDTQYF
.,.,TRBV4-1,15,CASSQILAVNEKLFF
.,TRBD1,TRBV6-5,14,CASISTGGSYEQYF
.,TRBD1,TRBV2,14,CASRQGQGASEQYF
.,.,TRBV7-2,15,CASSLAGRGYSPLHF
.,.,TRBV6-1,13,CAIGELASDEQFF
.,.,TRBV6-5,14,CASSYRAGPHEQYF
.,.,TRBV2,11,CASSNRDTQYF
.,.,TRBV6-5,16,CASSYVRTDPNSPLHF
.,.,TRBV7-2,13,CASSSKLVDEQYF
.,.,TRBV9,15,CASSVGGERGNTIYF
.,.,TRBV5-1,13,CASSLGPPYEQYF
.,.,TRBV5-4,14,CASSLRSQGYGYTF
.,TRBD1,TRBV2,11,CARQQGTEAFF
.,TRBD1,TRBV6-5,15,CASSRGQGPSYEQYF
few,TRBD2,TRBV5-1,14,CASSPAGGYNEQFF
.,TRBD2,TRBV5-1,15,CASASGGVNSYEQYF
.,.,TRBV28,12,CASSLALYGYTF
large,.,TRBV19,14,CASTDGGGGPEAFF
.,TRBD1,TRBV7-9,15,CASSATTGGFVGYTF
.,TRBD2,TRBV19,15,CASSPRLAGTDTQYF
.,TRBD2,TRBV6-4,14,CASSESSGGSEQFF
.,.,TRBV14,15,CASSQDGGKSSPLHF
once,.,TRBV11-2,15,CASSLVVSGVGTQYF
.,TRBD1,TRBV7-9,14,CASSKRQGMPEAFF
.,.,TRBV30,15,CAWSESGTASYGYTF
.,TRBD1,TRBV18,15,CASSPQGASNQPQHF